A single sample is the source of the 24 T cell receptor beta chains below, sequenced in a study of blood T cell repertoires in COVID-19. Measured with immunoSEQ multiplex PCR; TCRdb has only the in-frame clones, and not every one. The data hold about 330,000 clones, with roughly 88% observed a single time. The source material was peripheral blood. The receptors derive from a woman between 45 and 65 years old with active or convalescent COVID-19.

This clone was seen only once. J is TRBJ2-1 and V is TRBV6-5; maybe TRBD1 (6 bases). The germline V and J ends were trimmed by 6 bases and 5 bases, with 11 bases remaining between them. The CDR3 spans 13 residues. In germline, CDR1 is MNHEY, CDR2 SVGAGI. CDR3 nucleotides: TGTGCCAGCAGCCGCAGGACAGACAATGAGCAGTTCTTC. It codes for CASSRRTDNEQFF.

The chain recombines TRBV7-9 with TRBJ1-2; a weak D match, TRBD1 (5 bases). Germline lookup yields CDR1 SEHNR and CDR2 FQNEAQ (reference sequence). V was pared by 3 bases and J by 2 bases, with 16 bases between. The CDR3 is made up of 16 amino acids. The CDR3 loop reads CASSFTTRGLNYGYTF. DNA of the CDR3: TGTGCCAGCAGCTTTACCACGAGGGGACTGAACTATGGCTACACCTTC.

The V gene is TRBV7-2, the J gene TRBJ1-4; D remains ambiguous. This CDR3 has 16 amino acids. V gave up 0 bases and J gave up 5 bases, with 13 bases separating them. Germline CDR1 reads SGHTA; CDR2 reads FQGNSA. As DNA, the CDR3 is TGTGCCAGCAGCTTAGCTATCGGCAGGTACAATGAAAAACTGTTTTTT. Translated: CASSLAIGRYNEKLFF.

The chain recombines TRBV5-1 with TRBJ2-5, with TRBD2 matching 11 bases. Germline V gene lookup returns CDR1 SGHRS and CDR2 YFSETQ. The CDR3 loop spans 16 amino acids. The V gene end was trimmed by 4 bases and the J gene end by 2 bases; junction bases not matched to a gene: 7. In DNA, the CDR3 is TGCGCCAGCAGCCGAACTAGCGGGGGCCTACAAGAGACCCAGTACTTC. This encodes CASSRTSGGLQETQYF.

This chain uses TRBV19 with TRBJ2-5; TRBD1 is a possible D gene (5 bases). CDR1 is LNHDA, CDR2 SQIVND, per germline (reference sequence). Trimming removed 3 bases at V and 5 bases at J, with 13 bases between. The CDR3 contains 14 residues. The CDR3 region has the DNA TGTGCCAGTAGTATTAATCCAGGGCGGGAGACCCAGTACTTC. It is translated as CASSINPGRETQYF.

The V and J genes are TRBV15 and TRBJ1-4; 9 nucleotides match TRBD1. The CDR3 has 15 amino acids. The germline V gene has CDR1 LNHNV and CDR2 YYDKDF (reference sequence). The V segment lost 3 bases and the J segment 6 bases; nucleotides outside the gene matches: 5. DNA of the CDR3: TGTGCCACCAGCAGGCGGGACAGGGAGGATGAAAAACTGTTTTTT. This codes for CATSRRDREDEKLFF. The whole variable domain, filled in from reference TRBV15 and TRBJ1-4, reads DAMVIQNPRYQVTQFGKPVTLSCSQTLNHNVMYWYQQKSSQAPKLLFHYYDKDFNNEADTPDNFQSRRPNTSFCFLDIRSPGLGDTAMYLCATSRRDREDEKLFFGSGTQLSVL.

The chain's CDR3 is CASSLGTSSELTYEQYF. The CDR3, as DNA: TGTGCCAGCAGCTTAGGGACTAGCTCCGAGCTTACCTACGAGCAGTACTTC. This chain connects TRBV7-9 to TRBJ2-7; 8 bases align to TRBD2. This CDR3 contains 17 residues. J lost 2 bases, V lost 1 base, and 10 bases had no gene match. CDR1 is SEHNR and CDR2 is FQNEAQ in the germline V gene (reference sequence).

J is TRBJ1-1 and V is TRBV28; D is perhaps TRBD1 (5 bases). The CDR3 length is 12 residues. Germline V gene lookup returns CDR1 MDHEN and CDR2 SYDVKM. V shed 5 bases and J shed 7 bases, with 11 bases lying between them. CDR3 sequence reads: CASSPVGLEAFF. The CDR3 nucleotides read TGTGCCAGCAGTCCCGTGGGGCTTGAAGCTTTCTTT.

In its sample, this clone was seen a few times. The chain carries TRBV18 and TRBJ2-7; TRBD1 agrees at 10 bases. The germline gives CDR1 KGHSH, CDR2 LQKENI. The CDR3 totals 15 residues. The junction had 7 bases not matched to a gene; V was cut back by 6 bases and J by 2 bases. The CDR3: CASSPGTGVTYEQYF. As DNA, the CDR3 is TGTGCCAGCTCCCCCGGGACAGGGGTTACCTACGAGCAGTACTTC.

The rearrangement uses TRBV7-9 and TRBJ1-2; D may be TRBD1 (6 bases). With 1 base removed from V and 5 bases from J, the gap between germline ends came to 11 bases. Germline CDR1 SEHNR, CDR2 FQNEAQ (reference sequence). CDR3 length equals 14 residues. CDR3 in amino acids: CASSLEARGYGYTF. CDR3 in DNA: TGTGCCAGCAGCTTAGAAGCCAGGGGATATGGCTACACCTTC.

V is TRBV4-3 and J is TRBJ1-1, with TRBD1 matching 10 bases. The germline gives CDR1 LGHNA, CDR2 YSLEER. V lost 2 bases and J lost 7; bases outside the gene matches: 7. The CDR3 is 15 amino acids. The CDR3: CASSQLTGGADEAFF. In DNA form, the CDR3 reads TGCGCCAGCAGCCAACTGACAGGGGGCGCGGATGAAGCTTTCTTT.

V is TRBV7-9 and J is TRBJ2-7, with 8 nucleotides matching TRBD1. Per germline, CDR1 SEHNR and CDR2 FQNEAQ (reference sequence). Trimming at V came to 4 bases and at J to 7 bases, leaving 9 bases not matched to a gene. The CDR3 contains 14 residues. This CDR3 reads CASSSRQGTKEQYF. The CDR3 bases are TGTGCCAGCAGCTCTCGACAGGGGACAAAAGAGCAGTACTTC.

The chain joins TRBV4-1 to TRBJ1-6; 7 nucleotides match TRBD1. This CDR3 comprises 16 residues. CDR1 MGHRA and CDR2 YSYEKL come from the germline V gene. The J segment lost 3 bases and the V segment lost 6 bases, leaving 8 bases of the junction unmatched. CDR3 residues: CASRMGQLGYNSPLHF. The CDR3 region has the DNA TGCGCCAGCAGAATGGGACAGTTGGGCTATAATTCACCCCTCCACTTT.

The chain uses TRBV5-4 and TRBJ1-6; D is possibly TRBD1 (5 bases). The germline CDR1 and CDR2 sequences are SGHNT and YYREEE (reference sequence). V gave up 0 bases and J gave up 3 bases, with 10 bases separating them. There are 16 residues in the CDR3. CDR3 sequence: CASSLERGNYNSPLHF. In nucleotides, the CDR3 is TGTGCCAGCAGCTTGGAGCGGGGGAACTATAATTCACCCCTCCACTTT.

The rearrangement links TRBV2 to TRBJ1-6, with TRBD1 identical over 10 bases. This CDR3 is built from 13 residues. CDR1 is SNHLY, CDR2 FYNNEI, per germline. The trim removed 10 bases at V and 6 bases at J, leaving 3 bases unmatched. This chain's CDR3 is CATRDRGNSPLHF. CDR3 bases: TGTGCCACAAGGGACAGGGGTAATTCACCCCTCCACTTT. The full variable domain, its missing parts supplied by reference TRBV2 and TRBJ1-6, is EPEVTQTPSHQVTQMGQEVILRCVPISNHLYFYWYRQILGQKVEFLVSFYNNEISEKSEIFDDQFSVERPDGSNFTLKIRSTKLEDSAMYFCATRDRGNSPLHFGNGTRLTVT.

The V call is TRBV9, the J call TRBJ1-2; 7 bases map to TRBD1. CDR3 size: 15 residues. Trimming at V came to 4 bases and at J to 1 base, leaving 7 bases not matched to a gene. Germline CDR1 and CDR2: SGDLS and YYNGEE. CDR3: CASSQRDSSNYGYTF. The CDR3 nucleotides are TGTGCCAGCAGCCAACGGGACAGCAGTAACTATGGCTACACCTTC.

A note on this clone: The sample holds other DNA sequences that translate to the same CDR3. The J gene is TRBJ2-5, the V gene TRBV25-1; 12 bases map to TRBD2. Germline V gene lookup returns CDR1 MGHDK and CDR2 SYGVNS. V dropped 3 bases and J dropped 4; count of bases not matched to a gene: 3. The CDR3 loop spans 15 amino acids. The CDR3 loop is CASSETSGGRETQYF. CDR3 DNA: TGTGCCAGCAGTGAGACTAGCGGGGGTCGAGAGACCCAGTACTTC.

V and J are TRBV2 and TRBJ1-5; D is perhaps TRBD1 (5 bases). The germline V gene encodes CDR1 SNHLY and CDR2 FYNNEI. Trimming took 4 bases from V and 7 from J, leaving 8 bases between them. CDR3 length: 12 residues. The CDR3 DNA sequence: TGTGCCAGCAGTGCAGGGAAACAGCCCCAGCATTTT. Protein product: CASSAGKQPQHF.

The chain is built from TRBV6-5 and TRBJ1-1; TRBD1 is a possible D gene (5 bases). CDR3 size: 15 residues. V lost 0 bases and J 2 bases, leaving 10 bases between the germline ends. From germline, CDR1 is MNHEY and CDR2 SVGAGI. CDR3 sequence (DNA): TGTGCCAGCAGTTACTCAGCCGGGGGAAACACTGAAGCTTTCTTT. Its protein is CASSYSAGGNTEAFF.

The chain carries TRBV5-6 and TRBJ1-1; 9 nucleotides agree with TRBD1. Per germline, CDR1 SGHDT and CDR2 YYEEEE. The CDR3 covers 15 residues. The V segment lost 1 base and the J segment 3 bases; nucleotides outside the gene matches: 4. The CDR3: CASSLSTGGYTEAFF. CDR3 coding DNA: TGTGCCAGCAGCTTGAGTACAGGGGGCTACACTGAAGCTTTCTTT.

The V call is TRBV7-3, the J call TRBJ1-3, with TRBD1 as a possible D gene (5 bases). The CDR3 covers 14 residues. V was shortened by 5 bases and J by 4 bases, with 12 bases between the two germline ends. Germline assignment: CDR1 SGHTA and CDR2 FQGTGA. The CDR3 loop is CASSKQAGGNTIYF. The CDR3 region has the DNA TGTGCCAGCAGCAAACAGGCGGGGGGAAACACCATATATTTT. The entire variable domain, with the rest obtained from reference TRBV7-3 and TRBJ1-3, is as follows: GAGVSQTPSNKVTEKGKYVELRCDPISGHTALYWYRQSLGQGPEFLIYFQGTGAADDSGLPNDRFFAVRPEGSVSTLKIQRTERGDSAVYLCASSKQAGGNTIYFGEGSWLTVV.

The chain employs TRBV19 and TRBJ1-2, with TRBD1 matching 8 bases. V shed 6 bases and J 1 base; nucleotides not matched to a gene: 4. CDR1 is LNHDA and CDR2 is SQIVND in the germline V gene (reference sequence). This CDR3 has 14 residues. The CDR3 DNA follows: TGTGCCAGTAGCCACGACAGGGGTAACTATGGCTACACCTTC. This codes for CASSHDRGNYGYTF.

This clone was seen a handful of times. CDR3 DNA: TGTGCCAGCAGCTTAACCGGGGACGCGGGGTCCGGGGAGCTGTTTTTT. Translation gives CASSLTGDAGSGELFF. The chain employs TRBV7-9 and TRBJ2-2, with D perhaps TRBD2 (6 bases). Germline V gene data show CDR1 as SEHNR and CDR2 as FQNEAQ (reference sequence). V lost 2 bases to trimming and J lost 6 bases, with 16 bases between them. CDR3 length equals 16 residues.

This chain links TRBV4-2 with TRBJ2-3; D perhaps matches TRBD2 (5 bases). The length of the CDR3 is 15 residues. V was shortened by 0 bases and J by 0 bases, with 7 bases between the two germline ends. Germline CDR1 reads LGHNA; CDR2 reads YNFKEQ. The CDR3 DNA sequence: TGTGCCAGCAGCCAAGAGCGGACTAGCACAGATACGCAGTATTTT. As protein: CASSQERTSTDTQYF.